The rows below give T cell receptor beta chains drawn from one sample of a study of T cell repertoires in cytomegalovirus infection. Their specific antigens are unknown. TCRdb used MiXCR to reprocess the reads, holding one entry per CDR3 protein. The sample lists nearly 700,000 distinct CDR3 sequences, 30% to 35% occurring once. This specimen consisted of cultured PBMCs, obtained from culture after CMV antigen stimulation. The receptors come from a human donor in good health (CMV status not recorded). Some clones in this sample may be carry-over from other donors' samples. Both conserved end residues are part of each CDR3. The D gene is left open where the match is weak. Expanded clones get a size class; other rows say once, few or many, or leave the size out.

j_call	clone_size	cdr3_length	v_call	d_call	cdr3_nt	cdr3_aa
TRBJ2-7	NA	14	TRBV6-2/TRBV6-3	NA	TGTGCCAGCAGTTTCCTCCAGGGCCAATACGAGCAGTACTTC	CASSFLQGQYEQYF
TRBJ1-1	NA	14	TRBV6-6	NA	TGTGCCAGCAGTGGGGGTTTGGTGAACACTGAAGCTTTCTTT	CASSGGLVNTEAFF
TRBJ1-5	NA	15	TRBV5-6	NA	TGTGCCAGCAGCTTCGGGGTTGGCGGGAATCAGCCCCAGCATTTT	CASSFGVGGNQPQHF
TRBJ1-2	NA	14	TRBV10-3	NA	TGTGCCATCAGTGAGGGCGGGGGGTCTTATGGCTACACCTTC	CAISEGGGSYGYTF
TRBJ2-3	many	13	TRBV5-4	NA	TGTGCCAGCAGCTTGGCCACTTCGGATACGCAGTATTTT	CASSLATSDTQYF
TRBJ2-3	many	14	TRBV7-8	NA	TGTGCCAGCTCAAGGACACCTAGCACAGATACGCAGTATTTT	CASSRTPSTDTQYF
TRBJ2-1	NA	13	TRBV12-3/TRBV12-4	NA	TGTGCCAGCAGTTTGCTTCACGGCAATGAGCAGTTCTTC	CASSLLHGNEQFF
TRBJ2-6	NA	13	TRBV10-3	NA	TGTGCCCCACCAGACTCTGGGGCCAACGTCCTGACTTTC	CAPPDSGANVLTF
TRBJ2-1	NA	14	TRBV15	NA	TGTGCCACCAGCAGAGATAAACCAAACAATGAGCAGTTCTTC	CATSRDKPNNEQFF
TRBJ1-3	NA	17	TRBV29-1	TRBD1	TGCAGCGTTGAAGACCCTGCGGACAGGGGCTCTGGAAACACCATATATTTT	CSVEDPADRGSGNTIYF
TRBJ2-1	NA	14	TRBV7-8	NA	TGTGCCAGCAGCTTAGGTAGGACGGGTAATGAGCAGTTCTTC	CASSLGRTGNEQFF
TRBJ2-2	NA	14	TRBV29-1	NA	TGCAGCGCCGAACAGGGAACGAACACCGGGGAGCTGTTTTTT	CSAEQGTNTGELFF
TRBJ1-1	NA	14	TRBV4-3	TRBD1	TGCGCCAGCACCCCCGGGACAGGGAGGACTGAAGCTTTCTTT	CASTPGTGRTEAFF
TRBJ1-3	NA	16	TRBV20-1	NA	TGCAGTGCTAGAGATCGCCAGGTTCCCTCTGGAAACACCATATATTTT	CSARDRQVPSGNTIYF
TRBJ1-3	NA	14	TRBV19	NA	TGTGCCAGTAGTATGAACAGGGTCTCGGACACCATATATTTT	CASSMNRVSDTIYF
TRBJ2-5	NA	14	TRBV7-9	NA	TGTGCCAGCAGCTTAACCTCGGGCCACGAGACCCAGTACTTC	CASSLTSGHETQYF
TRBJ2-1	NA	16	TRBV5-4	TRBD2	TGTGCCAGCAGCTCTAAACTAGCGGAAGGTATTAATGAGCAGTTCTTC	CASSSKLAEGINEQFF
TRBJ2-7	few	15	TRBV7-9	NA	TGTGCCAGCAGCGCTCCCGACAGACCCGCCTACGAGCAGTACTTC	CASSAPDRPAYEQYF
TRBJ2-7	few	13	TRBV10-3	NA	TGTGCCATCCTCCAGGACCGACTACTGGAGCAGTACTTC	CAILQDRLLEQYF
TRBJ1-2	NA	15	TRBV20-1	NA	TGCAGTGCTAGAGACGCACGGGGGGCGGACTATGGCTACACCTTC	CSARDARGADYGYTF
TRBJ2-1	NA	15	TRBV3-1	NA	TGTGCCAGCAGCCGCGCGTATAGCCTTTACAATGAGCAGTTCTTC	CASSRAYSLYNEQFF
TRBJ1-6	few	14	TRBV20-1	NA	TGCAGTGCTAGAGCCGGGACCACGGATTCACCCCTCCACTTT	CSARAGTTDSPLHF
TRBJ1-1	NA	13	TRBV5-6	NA	TGTGCCAGCAGCTCCTGGATGAACACTGAAGCTTTCTTT	CASSSWMNTEAFF
TRBJ2-3	few	18	TRBV5-5	TRBD2	TGTGCCAGCAGCTTGAGACTAGCGGGGGGGCCGGGCACAGATACGCAGTATTTT	CASSLRLAGGPGTDTQYF
TRBJ1-1	few	17	TRBV19	NA	TGTGCCAGTAGTATGCCGTTGGGGTTCCGAACGAACACTGAAGCTTTCTTT	CASSMPLGFRTNTEAFF
TRBJ2-5	NA	19	TRBV11-1	TRBD2	TGTGCCAGCAGCGCCACCAGGACTAGCGGGGGCCCTCGGAGAGAGACCCAGTACTTC	CASSATRTSGGPRRETQYF
TRBJ1-1	NA	18	TRBV11-2	NA	TGTGCCAGCAGCCCTCCCCCCCCAGGGGTTAATTTGAACACTGAAGCTTTCTTT	CASSPPPPGVNLNTEAFF
TRBJ2-1	NA	15	TRBV6-6	NA	TGTGCCAGCACCACCGACAGGAGCTCCTACAATGAGCAGTTCTTC	CASTTDRSSYNEQFF
TRBJ1-2	NA	14	TRBV30	NA	TGTGCCTGGTTTGTGGGCGGGAGAAACTATGGCTACACCTTC	CAWFVGGRNYGYTF
TRBJ2-7	many	15	TRBV7-2	TRBD1	TGTGCCAGCAGCCTATCCCGGGACAGGGTCTACGAGCAGTACTTC	CASSLSRDRVYEQYF
TRBJ2-7	few	15	TRBV7-9	TRBD1	TGTGCCAGCAGCTTCCGCCGGGACAGCGACTACGAGCAGTACTTC	CASSFRRDSDYEQYF
TRBJ1-4	NA	15	TRBV12-3/TRBV12-4	TRBD1	TGTGCCAGCAGTTTCGACAGGGGCGTGTATGAAAAACTGTTTTTT	CASSFDRGVYEKLFF
TRBJ1-6	NA	15	TRBV4-1	NA	TGCGCCAGCAGGCAAGCCATCCGGTCGGATTCACCCCTCCACTTT	CASRQAIRSDSPLHF
TRBJ1-1	few	12	TRBV11-2	NA	TGTGCCAGCAGCTTAGTTTACAGTGAAGCTTTCTTT	CASSLVYSEAFF
TRBJ2-7	NA	14	TRBV20-1	NA	TGCAGTGCTAGAGAGTCGCGGGGTTTTTACGAGCAGTACTTC	CSARESRGFYEQYF
TRBJ2-2	NA	16	TRBV6-2/TRBV6-3	NA	TGTGCCAGCAGCCCCGGGACACCCGCGAACACCGGGGAGCTGTTTTTT	CASSPGTPANTGELFF
TRBJ2-7	few	14	TRBV11-2	NA	TGTGCCAGCAGCCCCCTAACCCCTCTCTACGAGCAGTACTTC	CASSPLTPLYEQYF
TRBJ2-3	few	16	TRBV20-1	TRBD2	TGCAGTGCCAAGTGGTCGGCTAGCGGGGTGACAGATACGCAGTATTTT	CSAKWSASGVTDTQYF
TRBJ2-7	few	13	TRBV6-1	TRBD1	TGTGCCAGCAATCCGGGACAGGGTCACGAGCAGTACTTC	CASNPGQGHEQYF
TRBJ1-6	few	16	TRBV12-3/TRBV12-4	NA	TGTGCCAGCAGTTCTGCAGTTTCCGCGCTCGGTGGTCCCCTCCACTTT	CASSSAVSALGGPLHF
TRBJ2-5	few	17	TRBV7-2	NA	TGTGCCAGCAGCTCGGCTTTTAGAGTCAGCTCCCAAGAGACCCAGTACTTC	CASSSAFRVSSQETQYF
TRBJ2-5	NA	16	TRBV7-2	TRBD2	TGTGCCAGCAGCTTATTCCCACTAGCGCAAGGGGAGACCCAGTACTTC	CASSLFPLAQGETQYF
TRBJ2-5	once	13	TRBV5-1	NA	TGCGCCAGCAGCACGGACTTCGAGGGCAAGGAGTACTTC	CASSTDFEGKEYF
TRBJ2-1	NA	14	TRBV6-2/TRBV6-3	TRBD2	TGTGCCAGCAGGACCCGGCTAGCGGGCAATGAGCAGTTCTTC	CASRTRLAGNEQFF
TRBJ2-1	NA	16	TRBV20-1	TRBD1	TGCAGCGCTCGACCCGCAAGACAGGGTAGCTACAATGAGCAGTTCTTC	CSARPARQGSYNEQFF
TRBJ1-5	few	14	TRBV12-3/TRBV12-4	NA	TGTGCCAGTTACTCCTCCTGGGGCAATCAGCCCCAGCATTTT	CASYSSWGNQPQHF
TRBJ2-5	few	15	TRBV5-4	NA	TGTGCCAGCAGCTTGGCCTCAGGGGGGGGGGAGACCCAGTACTTC	CASSLASGGGETQYF
TRBJ1-4	NA	16	TRBV5-4	NA	TGTGCCAGCAGCCCGGATCGGGGGCGAAGTAATGAAAAACTGTTTTTT	CASSPDRGRSNEKLFF